The rows below give T cell receptor beta chains drawn from one sample of a study of shared clonotypes between healthy human individuals. Only in-frame clones appear in the TCRdb table, and some are missing; sequencing was by immunoSEQ multiplex PCR. The sample records some 2 million clones, about 95% being singletons. The specimen was naive CD8+ T cells sorted from blood. The receptors were gathered from a young man in good health. CDR3s include the opening cysteine and the closing phenylalanine or tryptophan. D genes are given only for firm matches. For some rows the clone size is stated as once, few or many, or as a class when expanded; others skip it.

d_call j_call clone_size v_call cdr3_nt cdr3_aa
- TRBJ2-3 - TRBV7-9 TGTGCCAGCAGCTTGGGTTATGGGGGGCGGGACACAGATACGCAGTATTTT CASSLGYGGRDTDTQYF
- TRBJ1-3 - TRBV10-3 TGTGCCATCAGTGAAGGCTCCACTGGAAACACCATATATTTT CAISEGSTGNTIYF
TRBD1 TRBJ1-2 - TRBV4-2 TGTGCCAGCAGCCGAGTCCCTACCGGGACAGATAACTATGGCTACACCTTC CASSRVPTGTDNYGYTF
- TRBJ2-2 once TRBV4-1 TGCGCCAGCAGCCAAGAAGGAGAAACTCCCCTCGCCGGGGAGCTGTTTTTT CASSQEGETPLAGELFF
TRBD1 TRBJ2-5 - TRBV5-8 TGTGCCAGCAGCGTAGGGACAGGGGGCTGGGAGACCCAGTACTTC CASSVGTGGWETQYF
- TRBJ2-7 - TRBV5-6 TGTGCCAGCAGCTTGGGACGTACCTACGAGCAGTACTTC CASSLGRTYEQYF
- TRBJ2-7 - TRBV27 TGTGCCAGCAGTTTATTAGGGACCCACGAGCAGTACTTC CASSLLGTHEQYF
- TRBJ1-2 once TRBV5-6 TGTGCCAGCAGCCCCTCGACCGCCTGGCTGGGCTACACCTTC CASSPSTAWLGYTF
- TRBJ2-5 once TRBV10-3 TGTGCCACCTATCTTGGGGAGGGGGCCCGAGAGACCCAGTACTTC CATYLGEGARETQYF
- TRBJ2-7 - TRBV4-1 TGCGCCAGCAGCCAACTGGCGTCGAGCTCCTACGAGCAGTACTTC CASSQLASSSYEQYF
TRBD2 TRBJ2-1 - TRBV6-6 TGTGCCAGCAGTTACGAGGGACTAGCTATGGGGCAGTTCTTC CASSYEGLAMGQFF
- TRBJ1-5 - TRBV7-9 TGTGCCAGCAGTCCGCGGGGGTCGGGCAATCAGCCCCAGCATTTT CASSPRGSGNQPQHF
- TRBJ1-4 - TRBV5-1 TGCGCCAGCAGCTTTTTCCCCCCAGGGGAAACTAATGAAAAACTGTTTTTT CASSFFPPGETNEKLFF
- TRBJ1-2 - TRBV11-2 TGTGCCAGCAGCTTAGACCCGCATTTGTTGGATGGCTACACCTTC CASSLDPHLLDGYTF
TRBD1 TRBJ1-5 - TRBV30 TGTGCCTGGAGTGCCCCGGACAGGGCGGATGCTTGGCCCCAGCATTTT CAWSAPDRADAWPQHF
TRBD2 TRBJ2-7 - TRBV29-1 TGCAGCGTCCTACCGACTAGCCGGAGCTCCTACGAGCAGTACTTC CSVLPTSRSSYEQYF
TRBD1 TRBJ1-6 - TRBV19 TGTGCCAGTAGTCCTTGGACAGGGGATTTTCGGCCCCTCCACTTT CASSPWTGDFRPLHF
TRBD1 TRBJ2-2 - TRBV27 TGTGCCAGCAGTTTTTCGGGACAGGGTGCTATCTCCGCCGGGGAGCTGTTTTTT CASSFSGQGAISAGELFF
TRBD2 TRBJ2-7 - TRBV7-8 TGTGCCAGCAGCGTAGACAACCGACTAGCGGGAGGTTACGAGCAGTACTTC CASSVDNRLAGGYEQYF
TRBD2 TRBJ2-1 - TRBV7-7 TGTGCTAGCAGCACTAGCGGGAATTACAATGAGCAGTTCTTC CASSTSGNYNEQFF
- TRBJ2-4 - TRBV7-9 TGTGCCAGCAGCTTAGCGCCGCAGAGCAACAAAAACATTCAGTACTTC CASSLAPQSNKNIQYF
TRBD2 TRBJ2-5 - TRBV19 TGTGCCAGTAGTATAGCCGGTAGCGGGGGGCTAGAGACCCAGTACTTC CASSIAGSGGLETQYF
- TRBJ1-4 - TRBV25-1 TGTGCCAGCAGTGAAGCAGGGTACCCTTTTTTAGGCGAAAAACTGTTTTTT CASSEAGYPFLGEKLFF
- TRBJ2-1 - TRBV30 TGTGCCTGGAGTGACTCATCCCTTTACAATGAGCAGTTCTTC CAWSDSSLYNEQFF
- TRBJ1-1 - TRBV30 TGTGCCTGGAGTGACCGGGGGGCAGCTGAAGCTTTCTTT CAWSDRGAAEAFF
TRBD1 TRBJ1-5 - TRBV7-9 TGTGCCAGCAGCTCAGAGGGGGCCGGCGATCAGCCCCAGCATTTT CASSSEGAGDQPQHF
TRBD2 TRBJ2-1 - TRBV5-6 TGTGCCAGCAGCTGGGGGACTAGCGGGAGGGCCGGTGGGAATGAGCAGTTCTTC CASSWGTSGRAGGNEQFF
- TRBJ1-1 - TRBV27 TGTGCCAGCAGTTTGGGGAGGCAGATGAACACTGAAGCTTTCTTT CASSLGRQMNTEAFF
- TRBJ2-3 - TRBV6-6 TGTGCCAGCTCCTGGGGAACTAGCACAGATACGCAGTATTTT CASSWGTSTDTQYF
- TRBJ2-5 once TRBV4-1 TGCGCCAGCAGCCAAGATGTCCACGGGGTGAGGGTAGAGACCCAGTACTTC CASSQDVHGVRVETQYF
- TRBJ1-1 - TRBV27 TGTGCCAGCAGTTTAACAGGGTCCACTGAAGCTTTCTTT CASSLTGSTEAFF
TRBD1 TRBJ1-1 - TRBV30 TGTGCCTGGAGTTCTATGCAGGGGGCTGAAGCTTTCTTT CAWSSMQGAEAFF
- TRBJ2-5 few TRBV4-3 TGCGCCAGCAGCCAAGTTTTGTCTATCGAAGAGACCCAGTACTTC CASSQVLSIEETQYF
- TRBJ1-1 - TRBV6-6 TGTGCCAGCAGTGGCACACAGGGTCGTGACACTGAAGCTTTCTTT CASSGTQGRDTEAFF
TRBD2 TRBJ2-3 - TRBV5-6 TGTGCCAGCAGCTCCCAGGGACTAGCGGGAGTAATGCTCACAGATACGCAGTATTTT CASSSQGLAGVMLTDTQYF
- TRBJ2-3 - TRBV6-5 TGTGCCAGCAGGGGGGAAGGCACAGATACGCAGTATTTT CASRGEGTDTQYF
- TRBJ2-5 - TRBV5-6 TGTGCCAGCAGCTTGGAGGGGTGGGGAAGGGGAGAGACCCAGTACTTC CASSLEGWGRGETQYF